This record looks at one T cell receptor beta chain sequence and its context. This CDR3 region has 14 residues. From germline, CDR1 is LNHDA and CDR2 SQIVND (reference sequence). V lost 9 bases and J 4 bases, leaving 16 bases between the germline ends. The data derive from a study of blood T cell repertoires in COVID-19. Libraries were prepared by immunoSEQ multiplex PCR; TCRdb keeps only in-frame clonotypes and omits some of them. The sample includes about 250,000 clones, 85% to 90% seen only once; the top ten take 1.5% to 2%. The V call is TRBV19, the J call TRBJ1-5; the D gene is possibly TRBD1 (5 bases). The clonotype was recovered from a man aged 35 to 55 who had recovered from COVID-19. The sequencing input was PBMCs or T cells enriched from blood (not recorded which). CDR3 sequence (DNA): TGTGCCAGCGCCTGGGGGGGTGGTAATCAGCCCCAGCATTTT. Translation: CASAWGGGNQPQHF.